This T cell receptor (beta chain) was sequenced for a study of T cell responses to AZD1222 COVID-19 vaccine. Study context: Pooling covered second doses at about 4 or about 12 weeks. Study observations and caveats: Repertoires were collected only later (after the peak T cell response had occurred). The CD4 TCRs associated with vaccination extended across spike and predominated at 160-218 and 743-854.

Deletions cut 0 bases from V and 4 bases from J, with 9 bases between. The CDR3 covers 15 residues. The germline V gene has CDR1 LGHNA and CDR2 YNFKEQ. The protocol was immunoSEQ multiplex PCR, while the TCRdb copy is restricted to in-frame clones and leaves out a portion. The table lists more than 150,000 clones, around 89% of them singletons. With respect to this clone: Its specificity is unknown.

Material: peripheral blood, obtained on day 0 of AZD1222 vaccination. The chain employs TRBV4-2 and TRBJ2-2; D remains ambiguous. This TCR was recovered from an adult in good health. The CDR3 DNA follows: TGTGCCAGCAGCCAAGAGGGTCCGGGCACCGGGGAGCTGTTTTTT. This codes for CASSQEGPGTGELFF.